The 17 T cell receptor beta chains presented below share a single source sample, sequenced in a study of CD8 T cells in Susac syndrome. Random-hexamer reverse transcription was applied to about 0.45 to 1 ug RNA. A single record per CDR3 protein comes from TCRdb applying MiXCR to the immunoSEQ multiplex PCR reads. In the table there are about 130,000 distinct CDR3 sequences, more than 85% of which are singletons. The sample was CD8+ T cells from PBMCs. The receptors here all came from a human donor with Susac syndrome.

The CDR3 loop is CASSLMLEETQYF. CDR3 sequence (DNA): TGTGCCAGCAGTTTAATGCTAGAGGAGACCCAGTACTTC. The chain combines TRBV12-3 or TRBV12-4 with TRBJ2-5; D uncertain. Trimming shortened V by 2 bases and J by 5 bases, and 9 bases separated the two germline ends. The CDR3 sequence is 13 residues long.

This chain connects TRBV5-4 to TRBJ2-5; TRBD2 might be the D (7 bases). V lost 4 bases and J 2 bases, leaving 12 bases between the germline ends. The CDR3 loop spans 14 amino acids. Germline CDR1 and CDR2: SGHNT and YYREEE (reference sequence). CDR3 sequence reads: CASSTEGGQETQYF. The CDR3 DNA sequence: TGTGCCAGCAGCACCGAGGGGGGGCAAGAGACCCAGTACTTC.

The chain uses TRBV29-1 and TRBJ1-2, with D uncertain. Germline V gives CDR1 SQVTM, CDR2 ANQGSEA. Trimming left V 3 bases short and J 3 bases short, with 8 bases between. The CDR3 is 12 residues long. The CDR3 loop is CSVDTGYYGYTF. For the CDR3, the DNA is TGCAGCGTTGATACGGGGTACTATGGCTACACCTTC.

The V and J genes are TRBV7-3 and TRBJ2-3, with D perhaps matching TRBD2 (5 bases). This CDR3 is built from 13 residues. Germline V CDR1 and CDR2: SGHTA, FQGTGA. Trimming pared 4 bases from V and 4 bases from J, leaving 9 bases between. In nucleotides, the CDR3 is TGTGCCAGCAGCTCTAGCCCCGCAGATACGCAGTATTTT. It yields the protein CASSSSPADTQYF.

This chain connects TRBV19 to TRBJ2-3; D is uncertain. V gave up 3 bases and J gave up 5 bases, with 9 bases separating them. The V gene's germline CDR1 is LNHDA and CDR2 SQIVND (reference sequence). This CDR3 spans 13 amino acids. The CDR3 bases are TGTGCCAGTAGTATCCGACCGCGAGATACGCAGTATTTT. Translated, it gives CASSIRPRDTQYF.

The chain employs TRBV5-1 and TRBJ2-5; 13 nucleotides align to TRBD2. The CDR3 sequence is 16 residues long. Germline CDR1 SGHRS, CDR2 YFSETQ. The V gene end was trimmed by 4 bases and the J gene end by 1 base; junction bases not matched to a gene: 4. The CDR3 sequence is CASSRGTSGVQETQYF. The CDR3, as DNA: TGCGCCAGCAGCAGAGGGACTAGCGGGGTCCAAGAGACCCAGTACTTC. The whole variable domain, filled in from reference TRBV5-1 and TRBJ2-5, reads KAGVTQTPRYLIKTRGQQVTLSCSPISGHRSVSWYQQTPGQGLQFLFEYFSETQRNKGNFPGRFSGRQFSNSRSEMNVSTLELGDSALYLCASSRGTSGVQETQYFGPGTRLLVL.

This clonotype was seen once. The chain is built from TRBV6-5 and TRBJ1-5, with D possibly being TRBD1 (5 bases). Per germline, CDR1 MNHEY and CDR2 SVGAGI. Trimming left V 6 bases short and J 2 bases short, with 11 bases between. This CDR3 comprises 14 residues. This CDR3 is CASRAGLGNQPQHF. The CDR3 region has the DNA TGTGCCAGCAGGGCAGGGTTGGGCAATCAGCCCCAGCATTTT.

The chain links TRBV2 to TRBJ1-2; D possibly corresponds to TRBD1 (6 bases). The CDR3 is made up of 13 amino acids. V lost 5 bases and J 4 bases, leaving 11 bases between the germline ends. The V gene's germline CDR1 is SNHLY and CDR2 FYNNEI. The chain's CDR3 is CASSRTVSYGYTF. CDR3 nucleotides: TGTGCCAGCAGTCGGACAGTCTCCTATGGCTACACCTTC.

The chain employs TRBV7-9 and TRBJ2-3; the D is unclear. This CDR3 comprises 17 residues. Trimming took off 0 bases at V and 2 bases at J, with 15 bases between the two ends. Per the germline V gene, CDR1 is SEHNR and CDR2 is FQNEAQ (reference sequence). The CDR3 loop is CASSLAVSRRPTDTQYF. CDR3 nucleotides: TGTGCCAGCAGCTTAGCGGTCTCTAGAAGGCCCACAGATACGCAGTATTTT.

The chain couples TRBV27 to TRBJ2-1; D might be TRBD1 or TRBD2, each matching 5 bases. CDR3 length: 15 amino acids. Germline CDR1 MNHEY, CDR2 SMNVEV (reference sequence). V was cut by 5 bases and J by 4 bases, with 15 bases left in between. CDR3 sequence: CASSLGTDPYNEQFF. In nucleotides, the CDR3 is TGTGCCAGCAGTCTCGGGACGGACCCTTACAATGAGCAGTTCTTC.

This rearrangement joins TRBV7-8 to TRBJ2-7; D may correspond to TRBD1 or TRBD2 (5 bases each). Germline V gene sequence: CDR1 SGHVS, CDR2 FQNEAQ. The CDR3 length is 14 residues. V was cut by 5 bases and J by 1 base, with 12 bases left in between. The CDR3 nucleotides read TGTGCCAGCAGCCAAGAGGGACCTTCCTACGAGCAGTACTTC. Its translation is CASSQEGPSYEQYF. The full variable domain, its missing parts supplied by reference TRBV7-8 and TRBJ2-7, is GAGVSQSPRYKVAKRGQDVALRCDPISGHVSLFWYQQALGQGPEFLTYFQNEAQLDKSGLPSDRFFAERPEGSVSTLKIQRTQQEDSAVYLCASSQEGPSYEQYFGPGTRLTVT.

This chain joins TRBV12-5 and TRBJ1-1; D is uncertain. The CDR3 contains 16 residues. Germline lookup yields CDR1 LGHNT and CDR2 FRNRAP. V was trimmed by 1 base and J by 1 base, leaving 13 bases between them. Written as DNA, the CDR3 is TGTGCTAGTGGTTTGGCCGCGGGGTCCCCGAACACTGAAGCTTTCTTT. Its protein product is CASGLAAGSPNTEAFF.

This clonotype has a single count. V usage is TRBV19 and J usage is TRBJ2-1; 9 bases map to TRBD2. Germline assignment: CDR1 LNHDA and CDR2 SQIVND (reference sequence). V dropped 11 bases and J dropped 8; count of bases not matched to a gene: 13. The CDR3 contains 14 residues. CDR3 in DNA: TGTGCCTCGAGACTAGCGGCCTTTTCTGATGAGCAGTTCTTC. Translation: CASRLAAFSDEQFF.

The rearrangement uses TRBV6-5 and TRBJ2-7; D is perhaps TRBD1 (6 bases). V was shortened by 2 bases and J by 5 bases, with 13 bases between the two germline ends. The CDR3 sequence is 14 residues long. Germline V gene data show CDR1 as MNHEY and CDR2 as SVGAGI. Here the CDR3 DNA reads TGTGCCAGCAGTTACAGTGCAGGGGCGGACGAGCAGTACTTC. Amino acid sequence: CASSYSAGADEQYF.

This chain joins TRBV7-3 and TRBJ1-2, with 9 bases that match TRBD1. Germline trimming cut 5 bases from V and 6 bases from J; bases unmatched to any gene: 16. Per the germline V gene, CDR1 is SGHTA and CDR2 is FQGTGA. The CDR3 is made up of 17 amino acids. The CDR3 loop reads CASSSPPDRGDINGYTF. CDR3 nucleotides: TGTGCCAGCAGCAGCCCACCGGACAGGGGTGATATTAATGGCTACACCTTC.

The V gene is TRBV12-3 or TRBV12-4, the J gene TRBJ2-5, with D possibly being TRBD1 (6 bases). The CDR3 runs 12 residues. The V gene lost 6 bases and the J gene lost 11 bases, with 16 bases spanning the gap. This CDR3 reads CASSGTSIGQYF. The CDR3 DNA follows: TGTGCCAGCAGCGGGACAAGTATTGGGCAGTACTTC.

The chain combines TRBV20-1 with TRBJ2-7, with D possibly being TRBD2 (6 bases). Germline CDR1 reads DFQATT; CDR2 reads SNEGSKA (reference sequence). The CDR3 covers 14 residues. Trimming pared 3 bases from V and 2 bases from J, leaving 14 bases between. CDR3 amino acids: CSARGLDLTYEQYF. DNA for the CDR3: TGCAGTGCTAGGGGACTCGACCTCACCTACGAGCAGTACTTC.